This TCR beta chain originates from a study of T cells after yellow fever vaccination. Broader study findings: The appearance of a small share of clonotypes in both CD4 and CD8 compartments was observed.

This clonotype was observed many times. The antigen remains unidentified. Losses at the gene ends were 3 bases for V and 1 base for J; bases not matched to a gene: 5. Germline lookup yields CDR1 LGHNA and CDR2 YSLEER. The length of the CDR3 is 16 residues. Synthesis of TCR cDNA relied on 5'RACE template switching, which attached a universal primer site and UMIs. One entry per CDR3 protein, called by TCRdb with MiXCR from the 5' RACE reads. This sample has a few hundred thousand distinct CDR3 sequences; roughly 4% occur once, and the top ten carry about 22%. The sequencing here drew on PBMCs, taken 5 days after the yellow fever booster vaccination. V usage is TRBV4-3 and J usage is TRBJ2-1; 8 nucleotides align to TRBD1. The TCR originated in a man in his late teens or twenties who received the YFV17D yellow fever vaccine. The CDR3 DNA reads TGCGCCAGCAGCCAGAACACAGGGGGGTCCTACAATGAGCAGTTCTTC. Translation: CASSQNTGGSYNEQFF.